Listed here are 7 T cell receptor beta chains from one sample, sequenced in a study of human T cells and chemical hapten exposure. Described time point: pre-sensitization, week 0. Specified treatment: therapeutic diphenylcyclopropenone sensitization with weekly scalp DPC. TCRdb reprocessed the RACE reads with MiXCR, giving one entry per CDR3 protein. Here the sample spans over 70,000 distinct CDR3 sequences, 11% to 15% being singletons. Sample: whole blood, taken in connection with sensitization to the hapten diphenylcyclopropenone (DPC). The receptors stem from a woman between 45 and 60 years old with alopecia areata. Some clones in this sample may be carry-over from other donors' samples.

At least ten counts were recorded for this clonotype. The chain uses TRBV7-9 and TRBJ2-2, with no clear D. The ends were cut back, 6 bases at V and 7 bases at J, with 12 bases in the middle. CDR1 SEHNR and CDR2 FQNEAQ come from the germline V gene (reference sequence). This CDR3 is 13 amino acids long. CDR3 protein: CASRRDTYGELFF. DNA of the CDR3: TGTGCCAGCAGACGAGACACCTACGGGGAGCTGTTTTTT. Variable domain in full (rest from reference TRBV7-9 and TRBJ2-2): DTGVSQNPRHKITKRGQNVTFRCDPISEHNRLYWYRQTLGQGPEFLTYFQNEAQLEKSRLLSDRFSAERPKGSFSTLEIQRTEQGDSAMYLCASRRDTYGELFFGEGSRLTVL.

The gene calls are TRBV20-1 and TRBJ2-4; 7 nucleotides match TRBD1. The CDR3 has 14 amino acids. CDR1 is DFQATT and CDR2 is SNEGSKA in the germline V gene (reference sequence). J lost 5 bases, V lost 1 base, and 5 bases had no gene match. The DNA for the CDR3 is TGCAGTGCTAGAGCCGGGCAGGGGGAAAACATTCAGTACTTC. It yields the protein CSARAGQGENIQYF.

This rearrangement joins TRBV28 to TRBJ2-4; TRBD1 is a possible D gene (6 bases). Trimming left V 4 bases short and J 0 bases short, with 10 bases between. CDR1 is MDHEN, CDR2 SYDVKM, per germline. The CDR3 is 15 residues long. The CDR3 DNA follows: TGTGCCAGCAGTTCAGGGGTCTTAGCCAAAAACATTCAGTACTTC. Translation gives CASSSGVLAKNIQYF.

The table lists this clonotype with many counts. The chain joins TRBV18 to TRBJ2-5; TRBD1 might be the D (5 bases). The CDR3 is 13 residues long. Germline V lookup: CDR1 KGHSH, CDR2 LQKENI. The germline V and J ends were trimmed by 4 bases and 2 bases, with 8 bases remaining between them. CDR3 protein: CASSRGQQETQYF. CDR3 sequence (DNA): TGTGCCAGCTCACGAGGACAACAAGAGACCCAGTACTTC.

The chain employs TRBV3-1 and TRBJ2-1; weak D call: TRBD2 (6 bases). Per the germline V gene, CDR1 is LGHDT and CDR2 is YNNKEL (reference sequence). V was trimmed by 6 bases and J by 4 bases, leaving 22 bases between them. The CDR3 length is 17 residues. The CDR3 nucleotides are TGTGCCAGCAGGAAAACCGGCGGGACCGGAATGTACAATGAGCAGTTCTTC. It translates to CASRKTGGTGMYNEQFF.

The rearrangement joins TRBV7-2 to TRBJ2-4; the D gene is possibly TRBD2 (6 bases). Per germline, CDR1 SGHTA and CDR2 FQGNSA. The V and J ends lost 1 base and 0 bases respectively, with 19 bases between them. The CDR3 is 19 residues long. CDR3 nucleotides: TGTGCCAGCAGCTTAGTCGTGAGCCGGATGGAGGGAGCCAAAAACATTCAGTACTTC. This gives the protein CASSLVVSRMEGAKNIQYF.

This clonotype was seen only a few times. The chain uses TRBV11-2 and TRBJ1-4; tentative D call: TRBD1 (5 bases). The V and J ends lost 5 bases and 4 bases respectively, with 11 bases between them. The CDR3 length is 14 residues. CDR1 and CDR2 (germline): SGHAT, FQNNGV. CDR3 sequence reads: CASSTGRRNEKLFF. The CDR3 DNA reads TGTGCCAGCAGCACGGGACGACGTAATGAAAAACTGTTTTTT.